The clone carrying this TCR beta chain was counted only a few times. Its antigen is currently unknown. The record originates from a study of radiotherapy plus CTLA-4 blockade in lung cancer. The overall study: Disease control was achieved by about 34% of patients, and objective responses by about 19%.

Method: immunoSEQ multiplex PCR; TCRdb's copy keeps in-frame clones and lacks some. The sample includes some 110,000 clones, around 75% of them seen just once. Germline trimming cut 3 bases from V and 4 bases from J; bases unmatched to any gene: 5. The CDR3 has 15 residues. CDR1 MNHEY and CDR2 SMNVEV come from the germline V gene (reference sequence). Study findings and constraints: The best prediction of response reportedly came from early blood T cell clone dynamics, with interferon-beta.

The sequence was obtained from a human donor with non-small cell lung cancer who had a partial response to radiotherapy plus ipilimumab. Specimen: peripheral blood, collected from a patient treated with radiotherapy plus ipilimumab. V usage is TRBV27 and J usage is TRBJ2-2; 7 nucleotides align to TRBD1. In DNA form, the CDR3 reads TGTGCCAGCAGTTTGGCCGGGACAGTCACCGGGGAGCTGTTTTTT. It is translated as CASSLAGTVTGELFF.